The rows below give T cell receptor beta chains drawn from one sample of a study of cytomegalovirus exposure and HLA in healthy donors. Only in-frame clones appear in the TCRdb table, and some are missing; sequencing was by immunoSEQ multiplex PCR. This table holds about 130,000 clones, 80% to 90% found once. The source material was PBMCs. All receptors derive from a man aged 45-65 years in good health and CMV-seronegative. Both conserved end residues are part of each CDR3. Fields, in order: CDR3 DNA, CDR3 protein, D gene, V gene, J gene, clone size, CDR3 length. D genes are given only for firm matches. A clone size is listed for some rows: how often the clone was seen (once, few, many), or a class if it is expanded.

TGTGCCAGCTCACCAAGGCAGGAAGAGACCCAGTACTTC	CASSPRQEETQYF	-	TRBV18	TRBJ2-5	-	13
TGTGCCGGAAGGGACAGCGATCAAGAGACCCAGTACTTC	CAGRDSDQETQYF	TRBD1	TRBV2	TRBJ2-5	-	13
TGTGCCAGTAGCCATACTAGGGGGGGGGAAGAAAAACTGTTTTTT	CASSHTRGGEEKLFF	-	TRBV19	TRBJ1-4	-	15
TGTGCCAGCAGCCCCGCGAGAACTAGCACAGATACGCAGTATTTT	CASSPARTSTDTQYF	-	TRBV5-4	TRBJ2-3	once	15
TGTGCTAGTGGTTTGGTACCGCTCCTAACTGTCTCTGGAAACACCATATATTTT	CASGLVPLLTVSGNTIYF	-	TRBV12-5	TRBJ1-3	-	18
TGCAGCGTCCATCACCCCCGGGGTCCGGAGACCCAGTACTTC	CSVHHPRGPETQYF	-	TRBV29-1	TRBJ2-5	-	14
TGTGCCACCCTAGATTCGATGAACACTGAAGCTTTCTTT	CATLDSMNTEAFF	-	TRBV10-3	TRBJ1-1	-	13
TGTGCCAGCAGCCGACAGGTGAGCACTGAAGCTTTCTTT	CASSRQVSTEAFF	-	TRBV13	TRBJ1-1	few	13
TGTGCCAGTAGTATCCGCGGACTACCTGAAGCTTTCTTT	CASSIRGLPEAFF	-	TRBV19	TRBJ1-1	-	13
TGTGCCAGCAGCCTCACGCGGGCCCGGGTGGATGAGCAGTACTTC	CASSLTRARVDEQYF	-	TRBV16	TRBJ2-7	-	15
TGTGCCAGCAGCACCGGGACAAATGGCTACACCTTC	CASSTGTNGYTF	-	TRBV5-4	TRBJ1-2	-	12
TGCGCCAGCAGGCAGGGTACTAGCGGGGGGGCCGTTGAGCAGTTCTTC	CASRQGTSGGAVEQFF	TRBD2	TRBV4-1	TRBJ2-1	-	16
TGTGCCATCAGTTTTTCAACAGGGCCTGAAGCTTTCTTT	CAISFSTGPEAFF	-	TRBV10-3	TRBJ1-1	-	13
TGCGCCAGCAGCTTGGGGACAGATAGTAATTCACCCCTCCACTTT	CASSLGTDSNSPLHF	-	TRBV5-1	TRBJ1-6	-	15
TGTGCCAGCAGCTTGGAGGTCCTGCAGCAGTTCTTC	CASSLEVLQQFF	-	TRBV7-9	TRBJ2-1	-	12
TGTGCCAGCAGCCCCGACAGGGAGTACGAAAAACTGTTTTTT	CASSPDREYEKLFF	TRBD1	TRBV7-9	TRBJ1-4	-	14
TGCGCCAGCAGCCAAGCTTTGTTCATTCGGGGGTTCGACACTGAAGCTTTCTTT	CASSQALFIRGFDTEAFF	-	TRBV4-1	TRBJ1-1	-	18
TGTGCCAGCAGCTTGGCGTCGAGCTACGAGCAGTACTTC	CASSLASSYEQYF	-	TRBV5-6	TRBJ2-7	-	13
TGCGCCAGCAGCTACCTGGGCCTCAGAGACTATGGCTACACCTTC	CASSYLGLRDYGYTF	-	TRBV5-1	TRBJ1-2	-	15
TGTGCCAGCCTGGATGGCGGGTACACTGAAGCTTTCTTT	CASLDGGYTEAFF	-	TRBV2	TRBJ1-1	-	13
TGCAGCGTTGAAGCCAGGGATGGGGTCAGGGTCTACACAGATACGCAGTATTTT	CSVEARDGVRVYTDTQYF	-	TRBV29-1	TRBJ2-3	-	18
TGTGCCAGCACCCCGGGAAGGGCGGCGAACACCGGGGAGCTGTTTTTT	CASTPGRAANTGELFF	-	TRBV5-8	TRBJ2-2	once	16
TGTTCCAGCAGCCTTGCGGACAGGGCCCGGGGCTTT	CSSSLADRARGF	TRBD1	TRBV7-9	TRBJ1-1	-	12
TGTGCCAGCAGTGAATACACAGATACGCAGTATTTT	CASSEYTDTQYF	-	TRBV2	TRBJ2-3	-	12
TGTGCCAGCAGCCTTGACAGAAACAATGAGCAGTTCTTC	CASSLDRNNEQFF	-	TRBV5-4	TRBJ2-1	once	13
TGTGCCAGTAGTATTACGGGCAAAAGGGAGCAGTACTTC	CASSITGKREQYF	-	TRBV19	TRBJ2-5	-	13
TGTGCCAGCAGCGCCAGCTCCTACGAGCAGTACTTC	CASSASSYEQYF	-	TRBV2	TRBJ2-7	-	12
TGTGCCAGCAGTGAAGCCCCCAGACAGGATGGCTACACCTTC	CASSEAPRQDGYTF	-	TRBV25-1	TRBJ1-2	few	14
TGTGCCAGCCGCCGGGGACAGGGACTTGGTGAAGCTTTCTTT	CASRRGQGLGEAFF	TRBD1	TRBV7-8	TRBJ1-1	once	14
TGTGCCAGCAGCAGAGACACGCCCTATGGCTACACCTTC	CASSRDTPYGYTF	-	TRBV7-9	TRBJ1-2	-	13
TGTGCCGGAAGGCCCACGGGAGAAAACACTGAAGCTTTCTTT	CAGRPTGENTEAFF	-	TRBV10-3	TRBJ1-1	-	14
TGCGCCAGCAGCTCGACAGAACTCTACGAGCAGTACTTC	CASSSTELYEQYF	-	TRBV5-1	TRBJ2-7	-	13
TGTGCCAGCAGTGAACGGACAGGAGATGAGCAGTTCTTC	CASSERTGDEQFF	TRBD1	TRBV2	TRBJ2-1	-	13
TGCGCCAGCAGCCAAGATCTCCCCCGCAGACGACCCGGGGATACGCAGTATTTT	CASSQDLPRRRPGDTQYF	-	TRBV4-3	TRBJ2-3	-	18
TGTGCCACCAGAGGCAGGGGGCCGGTTGGCTACACCTTC	CATRGRGPVGYTF	TRBD1	TRBV6-1	TRBJ1-2	-	13
TGCGCCAGCAGCCAAGGGTCAGGGGCCGGATACGAGCAGTACTTC	CASSQGSGAGYEQYF	-	TRBV4-1	TRBJ2-7	-	15
TGCAGCGTCGCGGGACAGGGTAACACTGAAGCTTTCTTT	CSVAGQGNTEAFF	TRBD1	TRBV29-1	TRBJ1-1	-	13
TGTGCCACCAGCAGATTACGGGCAACTAATGAAAAACTGTTTTTT	CATSRLRATNEKLFF	-	TRBV15	TRBJ1-4	-	15
TGCGCCAGCAGCCAAGGGGGACAGGGGGGCTATGGCTACACCTTC	CASSQGGQGGYGYTF	TRBD1	TRBV4-1	TRBJ1-2	-	15
TGTGCCTGGACTCGACCCGGGGGTACGCAGTATTTT	CAWTRPGGTQYF	-	TRBV30	TRBJ2-3	once	12
TGTGCCAGCAGTCGTCCGGGACAGGGGCGGTCTGAGCAGTTCTTC	CASSRPGQGRSEQFF	TRBD1	TRBV7-2	TRBJ2-1	-	15
TGCGCCAGCAGCCCGGACAGGGGGCCTGGAAACACCATATATTTT	CASSPDRGPGNTIYF	TRBD1	TRBV5-1	TRBJ1-3	-	15
TGTGCCAGCTTCACGAATAAGGACTATCAGCCCCAGCATTTT	CASFTNKDYQPQHF	-	TRBV28	TRBJ1-5	-	14
TGCGCCAGCAGCGAGCCTACAGGGGGCCCCGACGAGCAGTACTTC	CASSEPTGGPDEQYF	TRBD1	TRBV5-1	TRBJ2-7	-	15
TGTGCCAGCAGCCCCGGCGGACAGACTTTTTACGAGCAGTACTTC	CASSPGGQTFYEQYF	-	TRBV14	TRBJ2-7	-	15
TGTGCCAGCAGTCCGAACTCTAGGGGCCACGGGCAAGAGACCCAGTACTTC	CASSPNSRGHGQETQYF	-	TRBV27	TRBJ2-5	-	17
TGCGCCAGCAGCCAAGATCACGGCCCGGGGGTGAGTGAGCAGTACTTC	CASSQDHGPGVSEQYF	-	TRBV4-1	TRBJ2-7	-	16
TGTGCCAGCAAGGGGGAACCAGGCACTGAAGCTTTCTTT	CASKGEPGTEAFF	-	TRBV6-5	TRBJ1-1	-	13
TGTGCCAGCATCCTGGACACCAGCGCCCACGAGCAGTACTTC	CASILDTSAHEQYF	-	TRBV6-1	TRBJ2-7	-	14
TGTGCCAGCAGCGTATCGGGAACAGGGGGAGCTGAAGCTTTCTTT	CASSVSGTGGAEAFF	TRBD1	TRBV9	TRBJ1-1	-	15
TGTGCCAGTAGTATAGTGGTGGGGCAGTCGGATGGCTACACCTTC	CASSIVVGQSDGYTF	-	TRBV19	TRBJ1-2	-	15
TGCGCCAGCAGCTTGGGACAGGGGGCCAGAGAAGCTTTCTTT	CASSLGQGAREAFF	TRBD1	TRBV5-1	TRBJ1-1	-	14
TGTGCCAGCAGCTTGTGGGCCGCGGGGGGGAGATACGAGCAGTACTTC	CASSLWAAGGRYEQYF	TRBD2	TRBV5-6	TRBJ2-7	once	16
TGTGCCAGCAGCCTTACAGGGGGCCATGAAAAACTGTTTTTT	CASSLTGGHEKLFF	TRBD1	TRBV11-2	TRBJ1-4	-	14
TGTGCCAGCAGTCCGGACATAAATGGCTACACCTTC	CASSPDINGYTF	-	TRBV7-9	TRBJ1-2	-	12